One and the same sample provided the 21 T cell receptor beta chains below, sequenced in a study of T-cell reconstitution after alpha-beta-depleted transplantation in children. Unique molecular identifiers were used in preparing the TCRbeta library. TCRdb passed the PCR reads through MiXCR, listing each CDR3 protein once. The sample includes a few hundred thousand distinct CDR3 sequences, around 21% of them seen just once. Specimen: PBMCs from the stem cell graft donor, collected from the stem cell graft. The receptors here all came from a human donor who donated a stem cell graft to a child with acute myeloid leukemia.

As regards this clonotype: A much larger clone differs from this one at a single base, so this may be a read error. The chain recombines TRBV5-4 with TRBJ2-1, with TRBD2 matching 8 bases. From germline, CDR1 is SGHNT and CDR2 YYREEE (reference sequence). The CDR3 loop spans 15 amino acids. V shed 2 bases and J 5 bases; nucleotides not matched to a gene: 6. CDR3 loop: CASSFTSGGHNEQFF. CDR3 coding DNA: TGTGCCAGCAGCTTTACTAGCGGAGGACACAATGAGCAGTTCTTC.

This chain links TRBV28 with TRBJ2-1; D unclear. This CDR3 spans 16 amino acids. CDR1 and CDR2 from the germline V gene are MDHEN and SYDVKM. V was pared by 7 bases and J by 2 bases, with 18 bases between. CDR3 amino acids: CASTPGPAHAYNEQFF. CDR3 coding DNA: TGTGCCAGCACGCCGGGTCCTGCCCATGCCTACAATGAGCAGTTCTTC.

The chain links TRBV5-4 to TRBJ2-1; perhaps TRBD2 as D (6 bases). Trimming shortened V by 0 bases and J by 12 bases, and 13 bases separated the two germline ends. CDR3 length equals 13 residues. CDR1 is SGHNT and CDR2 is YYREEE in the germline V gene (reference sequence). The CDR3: CASSLVGGEGQFF. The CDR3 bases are TGTGCCAGCAGCTTGGTTGGCGGGGAAGGGCAGTTCTTC.

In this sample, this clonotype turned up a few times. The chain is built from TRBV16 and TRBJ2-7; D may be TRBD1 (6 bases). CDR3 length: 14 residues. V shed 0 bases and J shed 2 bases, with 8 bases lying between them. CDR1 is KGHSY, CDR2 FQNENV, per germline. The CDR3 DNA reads TGTGCCAGCAGCCAATCACCAGGGGCCTACGAGCAGTACTTC. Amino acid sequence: CASSQSPGAYEQYF.

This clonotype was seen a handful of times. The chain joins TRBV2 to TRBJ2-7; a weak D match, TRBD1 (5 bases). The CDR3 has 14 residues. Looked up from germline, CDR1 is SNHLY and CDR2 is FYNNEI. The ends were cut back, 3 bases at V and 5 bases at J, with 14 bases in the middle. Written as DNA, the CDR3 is TGTGCCAGCAGTGAGGGGCCAGGGTCCGACGAGCAGTACTTC. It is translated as CASSEGPGSDEQYF.

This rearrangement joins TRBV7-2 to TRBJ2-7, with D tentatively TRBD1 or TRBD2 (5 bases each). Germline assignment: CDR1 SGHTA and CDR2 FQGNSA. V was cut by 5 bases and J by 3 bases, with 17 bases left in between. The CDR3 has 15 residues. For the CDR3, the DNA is TGTGCCAGCAGCCCTCGACCCGGGGCCAGCTACGAGCAGTACTTC. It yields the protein CASSPRPGASYEQYF.

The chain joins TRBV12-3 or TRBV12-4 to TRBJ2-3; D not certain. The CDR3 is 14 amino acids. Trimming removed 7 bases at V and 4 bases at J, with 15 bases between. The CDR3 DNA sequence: TGTGCCAGCACCTCAGGAAGACGCGCAGATACGCAGTATTTT. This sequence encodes CASTSGRRADTQYF.

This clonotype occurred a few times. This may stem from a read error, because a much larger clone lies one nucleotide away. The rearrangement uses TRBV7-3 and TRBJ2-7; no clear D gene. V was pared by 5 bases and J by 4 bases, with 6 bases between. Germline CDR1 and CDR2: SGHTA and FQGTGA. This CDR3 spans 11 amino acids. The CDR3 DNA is TGTGCCAGCAGCCCCCAGTACGAGCAGTACTTC. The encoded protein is CASSPQYEQYF.

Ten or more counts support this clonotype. In DNA form, the CDR3 reads TGCAGCGTTGAAGATTACCGACGGAACACTGAAGCTTTCTTT. Its translation: CSVEDYRRNTEAFF. The rearrangement links TRBV29-1 to TRBJ1-1; unclear D gene. Trimming pared 0 bases from V and 1 base from J, leaving 9 bases between. Germline V lookup: CDR1 SQVTM, CDR2 ANQGSEA. The CDR3 runs 14 residues.

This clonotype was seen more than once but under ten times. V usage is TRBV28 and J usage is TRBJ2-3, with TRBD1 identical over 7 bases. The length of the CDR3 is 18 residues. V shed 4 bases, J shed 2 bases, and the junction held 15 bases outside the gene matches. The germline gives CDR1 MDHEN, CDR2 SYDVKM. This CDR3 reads CASSSSVPWTGHTDTQYF. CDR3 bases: TGTGCCAGCAGTTCCTCCGTCCCATGGACAGGACACACAGATACGCAGTATTTT.

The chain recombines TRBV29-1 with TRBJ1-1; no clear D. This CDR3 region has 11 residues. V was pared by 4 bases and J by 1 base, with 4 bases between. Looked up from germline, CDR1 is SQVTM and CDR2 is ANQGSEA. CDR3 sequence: CSVVKNTEAFF. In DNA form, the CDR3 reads TGCAGCGTTGTGAAGAACACTGAAGCTTTCTTT.

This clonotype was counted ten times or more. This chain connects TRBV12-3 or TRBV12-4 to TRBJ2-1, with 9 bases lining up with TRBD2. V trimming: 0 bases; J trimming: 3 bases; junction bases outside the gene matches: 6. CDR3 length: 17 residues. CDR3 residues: CASSLASGSLDYNEQFF. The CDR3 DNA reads TGTGCCAGCAGTTTAGCTAGCGGGAGCCTAGACTACAATGAGCAGTTCTTC.

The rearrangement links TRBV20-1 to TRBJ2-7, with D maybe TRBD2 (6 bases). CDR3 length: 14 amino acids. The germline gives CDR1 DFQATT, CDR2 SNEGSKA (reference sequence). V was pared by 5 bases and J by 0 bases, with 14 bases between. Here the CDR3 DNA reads TGCAGTGCTCTTAGCGGAACAAGCTCCTACGAGCAGTACTTC. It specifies CSALSGTSSYEQYF.

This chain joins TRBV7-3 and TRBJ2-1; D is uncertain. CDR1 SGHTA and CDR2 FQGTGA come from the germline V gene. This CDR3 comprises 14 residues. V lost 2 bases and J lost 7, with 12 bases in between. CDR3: CASSLWSGDNEQFF. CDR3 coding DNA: TGTGCCAGCAGCTTATGGTCAGGCGATAATGAGCAGTTCTTC.

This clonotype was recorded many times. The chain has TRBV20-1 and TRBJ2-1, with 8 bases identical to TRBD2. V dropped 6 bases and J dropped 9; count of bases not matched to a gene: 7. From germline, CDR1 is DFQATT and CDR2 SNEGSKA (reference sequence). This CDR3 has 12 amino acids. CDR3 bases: TGCAGTGCCCGCGGGAGGCGTGGTGAGCAGTTCTTC. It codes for CSARGRRGEQFF.

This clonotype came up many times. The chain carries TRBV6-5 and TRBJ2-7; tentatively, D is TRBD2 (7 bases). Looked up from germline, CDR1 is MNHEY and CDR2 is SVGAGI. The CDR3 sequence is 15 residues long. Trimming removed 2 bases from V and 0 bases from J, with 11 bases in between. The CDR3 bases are TGTGCCAGCAGTTACGGGGGCGGGGGCTCCTACGAGCAGTACTTC. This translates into CASSYGGGGSYEQYF.

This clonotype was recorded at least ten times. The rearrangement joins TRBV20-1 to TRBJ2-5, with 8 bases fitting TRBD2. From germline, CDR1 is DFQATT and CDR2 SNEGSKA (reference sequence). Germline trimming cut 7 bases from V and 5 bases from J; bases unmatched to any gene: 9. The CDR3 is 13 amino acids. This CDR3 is CSVREGTRETQYF. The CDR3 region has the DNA TGCAGTGTCAGAGAAGGGACTAGGGAGACCCAGTACTTC.

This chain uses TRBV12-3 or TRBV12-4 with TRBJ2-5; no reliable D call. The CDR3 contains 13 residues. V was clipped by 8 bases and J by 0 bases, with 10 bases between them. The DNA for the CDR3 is TGTGCCAGCCTTAAGGGTAACCAAGAGACCCAGTACTTC. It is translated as CASLKGNQETQYF.

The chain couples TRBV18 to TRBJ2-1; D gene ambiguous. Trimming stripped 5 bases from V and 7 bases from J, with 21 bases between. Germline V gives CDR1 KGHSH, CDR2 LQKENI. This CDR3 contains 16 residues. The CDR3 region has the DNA TGTGCCAGCTCAAAAACAAAAATTCTAGATTCTAATGAGCAGTTCTTC. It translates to CASSKTKILDSNEQFF.

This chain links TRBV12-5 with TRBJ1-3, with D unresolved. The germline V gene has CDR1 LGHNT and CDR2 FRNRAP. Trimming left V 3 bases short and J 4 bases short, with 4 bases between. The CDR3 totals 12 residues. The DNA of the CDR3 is TGTGCTAGTGGTTTCTCAGGAAACACCATATATTTT. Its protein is CASGFSGNTIYF.

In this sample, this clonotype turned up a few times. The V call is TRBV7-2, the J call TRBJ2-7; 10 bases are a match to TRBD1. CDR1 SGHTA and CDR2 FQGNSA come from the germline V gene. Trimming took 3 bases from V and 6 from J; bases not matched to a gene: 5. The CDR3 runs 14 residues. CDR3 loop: CASSFDRGRPEQYF. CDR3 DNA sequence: TGTGCCAGCAGCTTTGACAGGGGGCGCCCCGAGCAGTACTTC.